This T cell receptor beta chain came from a study of technical replicates of blood from a few donors. From germline, CDR1 is MNHNS and CDR2 SASEGT. The CDR3 has 16 amino acids. The junction had 6 bases not matched to a gene; V was cut back by 2 bases and J by 2 bases. This table comes from immunoSEQ multiplex PCR, and its TCRdb copy is limited to in-frame clones, with some not included. The data contain 79,000 or so clones, about 91% of them seen just once; the ten biggest clones take up around 0.24%. The TCR comes from a human donor in good health. The chain carries TRBV6-1 and TRBJ1-1; 9 bases match TRBD1. The sequenced sample was T cells isolated from PBMCs. The CDR3 DNA sequence: TGTGCCAGCAGTGAAACTCCGGGACAGGGCAACACTGAAGCTTTCTTT. Protein sequence: CASSETPGQGNTEAFF.